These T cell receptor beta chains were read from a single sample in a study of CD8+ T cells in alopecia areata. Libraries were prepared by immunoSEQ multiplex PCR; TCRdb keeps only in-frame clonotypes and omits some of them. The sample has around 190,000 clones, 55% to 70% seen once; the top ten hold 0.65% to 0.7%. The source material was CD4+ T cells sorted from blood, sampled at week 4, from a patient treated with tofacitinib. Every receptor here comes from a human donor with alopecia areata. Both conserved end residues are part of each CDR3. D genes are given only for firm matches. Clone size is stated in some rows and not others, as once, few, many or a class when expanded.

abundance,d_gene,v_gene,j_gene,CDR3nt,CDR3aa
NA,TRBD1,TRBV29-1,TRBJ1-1,TGCAGCTCTCGGACAGGGAGGGGGACTGAAGCTTTCTTT,CSSRTGRGTEAFF
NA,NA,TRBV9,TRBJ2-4,TGTGCCAGCAGCGTGTCTGGTGACGCCAAAAACATTCAGTACTTC,CASSVSGDAKNIQYF
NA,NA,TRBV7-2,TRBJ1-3,TGTGCCAGCAGCTTAACCCGAGGAAACACCATATATTTT,CASSLTRGNTIYF
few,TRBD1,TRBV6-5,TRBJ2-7,TGTGCCAGCAGTTACAGAGGACAGGGAAGGACCTACGAGCAGTACTTC,CASSYRGQGRTYEQYF
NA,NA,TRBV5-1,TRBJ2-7,TGCGCCAGCAGCTTGTTGCAAGTAAGGTCGGGAGAGCAGTACTTC,CASSLLQVRSGEQYF
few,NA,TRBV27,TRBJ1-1,TGTGCCAGCAGTGCGAATACTTTGAACACTGAAGCTTTCTTT,CASSANTLNTEAFF
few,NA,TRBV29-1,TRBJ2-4,TGCAGCGTACACACCCGGCTAGCCAAAAACATTCAGTACTTC,CSVHTRLAKNIQYF
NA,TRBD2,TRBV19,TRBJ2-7,TGTGCCAGTAGTATTACCTGGGAGGGACTAGCGGCCGACTACGAGCAGTACTTC,CASSITWEGLAADYEQYF
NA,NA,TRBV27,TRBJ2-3,TGTGCCAGCAGTTTAAGGAGGGGGGCCGCCGGCCCAGATACGCAGTATTTT,CASSLRRGAAGPDTQYF
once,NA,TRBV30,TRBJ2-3,TGTGCCTGGAGCCTACATGGGACTGGGGGAAATACGCAGTATTTT,CAWSLHGTGGNTQYF
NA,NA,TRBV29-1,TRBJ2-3,TGCAGCGTTGAACCCTGGTCCGATACGCAGTATTTT,CSVEPWSDTQYF
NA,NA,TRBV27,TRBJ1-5,TGTGCCAGCAGTCAGGGGAATCAGCCCCAGCATTTT,CASSQGNQPQHF
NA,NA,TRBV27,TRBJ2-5,TGTGCCAGCAGTTCGGACCCTGGGAGGAACCAAGAGACCCAGTACTTC,CASSSDPGRNQETQYF
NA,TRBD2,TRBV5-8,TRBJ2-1,TGTGCCAGCAGCCAGGAACTAGCGGGAGCTTACAATGAGCAGTTCTTC,CASSQELAGAYNEQFF
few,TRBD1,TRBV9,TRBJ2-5,TGTGCCAGCAGCCCACAGGGGTTGGGGGAGACCCAGTACTTC,CASSPQGLGETQYF
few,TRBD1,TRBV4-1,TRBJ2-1,TGCGCCAGCAGCCACACCGGACAGGGTGGCAATGAGCAGTTCTTC,CASSHTGQGGNEQFF
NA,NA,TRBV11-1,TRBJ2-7,TGTGCCAGCAGCCGCATGGGTCCCGCGGGGGAGCAGTACTTC,CASSRMGPAGEQYF
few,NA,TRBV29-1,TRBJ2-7,TGCAGCGTGGGGGGACCTTCCTCGGCCGAGCAGTACTTC,CSVGGPSSAEQYF